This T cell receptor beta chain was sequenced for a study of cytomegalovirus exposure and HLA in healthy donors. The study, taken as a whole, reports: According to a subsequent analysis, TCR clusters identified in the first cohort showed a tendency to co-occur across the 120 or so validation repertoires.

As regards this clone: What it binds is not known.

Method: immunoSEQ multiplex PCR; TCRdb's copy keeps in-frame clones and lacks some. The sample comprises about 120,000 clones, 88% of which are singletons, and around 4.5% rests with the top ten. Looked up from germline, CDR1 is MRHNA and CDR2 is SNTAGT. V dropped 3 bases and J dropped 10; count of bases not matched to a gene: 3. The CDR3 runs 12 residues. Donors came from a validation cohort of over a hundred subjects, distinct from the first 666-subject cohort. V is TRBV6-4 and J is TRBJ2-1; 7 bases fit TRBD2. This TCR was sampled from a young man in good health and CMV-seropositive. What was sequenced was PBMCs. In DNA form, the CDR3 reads TGTGCCAGCAGTGAGGGGGAGGGCGAGCAGTTCTTC. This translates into CASSEGEGEQFF.